Listed below are T cell receptor beta chains from one sample, sequenced in a study of ipilimumab plus nivolumab after autologous stem cell transplantation. Generated by immunoSEQ multiplex PCR, the TCRdb table keeps only in-frame clones and is missing some. The repertoire holds about 43,000 clones, approximately 91% seen once, with about 0.97% in the top ten. The specimen was PBMCs, collected in a trial of ipilimumab plus nivolumab as post-transplant consolidation. The receptors come from a male donor with multiple myeloma. Both conserved end residues are part of each CDR3. Each record gives: clone size, V gene, D gene, J gene, CDR3 length, CDR3 protein. A D gene is named only where the DNA matches it firmly. Some rows mark clone size as missing; the rest say once, few, many or name a class of expanded clone.

>-|TRBV4-3|-|TRBJ2-3|15
CASSQERGASDTQYF
>-|TRBV2|-|TRBJ2-7|14
CASSDTDRVGEQYF
>-|TRBV7-3|-|TRBJ2-3|16
CASSYAGLNRTDTQYF
>-|TRBV2|-|TRBJ2-7|12
CASSPNGYEQYF
>-|TRBV28|-|TRBJ2-7|13
CASWTTQTYEQYF
>-|TRBV29-1|TRBD1|TRBJ1-5|14
CSVGGITGDQPQHF
>-|TRBV5-4|-|TRBJ1-2|17
CASSLPTGRRKVEGYTF
>few|TRBV7-9|TRBD1|TRBJ2-5|16
CASSLLRDSLQETQYF
>-|TRBV19|-|TRBJ2-3|18
CASSIDHGPTSGTDTQYF
>-|TRBV18|-|TRBJ2-7|13
CASSPPSDYEQYF
>-|TRBV12-5|TRBD1|TRBJ2-1|17
CASGLVRGLTSIDEQFF
>-|TRBV18|-|TRBJ2-7|15
CASSPPAGTGHEQYF
>-|TRBV4-1|TRBD2|TRBJ2-7|19
CASSQDPPKLAGGSYEQYF
>-|TRBV11-2|-|TRBJ1-2|13
CASSFGEGYGYTF
>-|TRBV10-1|-|TRBJ2-3|13
CATSQAGTDTQYF
>-|TRBV2|-|TRBJ1-2|11
CATGPPDGYTF
>-|TRBV28|-|TRBJ2-1|15
CASSPGQDAYNEQFF
>-|TRBV19|-|TRBJ1-3|14
CATSTASSGNTIYF
>-|TRBV19|-|TRBJ1-2|14
CASSIGPGTDGYTF
>-|TRBV2|-|TRBJ1-4|15
CASSVGYATNEKLFF
>-|TRBV9|TRBD2|TRBJ2-3|14
CASSVVGREDTQYF
>-|TRBV25-1|-|TRBJ1-3|13
CASSDLSRHTIYF
>-|TRBV15|-|TRBJ1-1|16
CATSSQSPKLLLEAFF
>-|TRBV18|-|TRBJ2-7|13
CASSPYPASEQYF
>-|TRBV28|-|TRBJ1-4|16
CASSSPWGHANEKLFF
>-|TRBV6-1|-|TRBJ1-3|14
CASSGRLSGNTIYF
>few|TRBV5-1|TRBD1|TRBJ2-2|15
CASTDQGTVTGELFF
>-|TRBV6-5|-|TRBJ2-7|14
CASSYSTDGYEQYF
>-|TRBV7-9|-|TRBJ1-2|12
CATTGANYGYTF
>-|TRBV5-1|-|TRBJ1-4|15
CASSSNSNANEKLFF
>-|TRBV25-1|TRBD1|TRBJ2-7|14
CASSVGQGAYEQYF
>-|TRBV6-5|-|TRBJ1-5|15
CASSGGGGLGQPQHF